This T cell receptor (beta chain) was profiled in a study of blood T cell repertoires in COVID-19 (dated by TCRdb to 2018 to 2020). Describing the broader study: Samples covering the acute and convalescent phases of COVID-19 were provided by collaborators in the United States, Italy and Spain. The samples were drawn from two sources: the first 160 participants of the ongoing ImmuneRACE study, and approximately 1,300 subjects contributed by 6 global collaborators. The repertoires were released in a freely available public database meant as a resource for research on the immune response to SARS-CoV-2. The material from the prospective study consisted of cDNA or gDNA derived from T cells, B-cell-depleted T cells, or PBMCs. Deeply sampled blood TCRbeta repertoires from subjects exposed to, actively infected with, or recovered from COVID-19 were included in the dataset. HLA class I and class II types, where available, came from metadata supplied by the sample provider rather than from assay-based typing. Sample metadata almost always included a de-identified subject ID, COVID-19 status, age in years and sex. Paper-wide results and their limitations: The quantity of clinical and demographic metadata differed by source and by participant and was supplied without curation.

TCRbeta CDR3 regions were amplified from genomic DNA by means of the immunoSEQ Assay, a bias-controlled multiplex PCR. The source study handled its data this way. Nucleated cell counts per sample were estimated from amplification of reference gene primers within the assay. To quantify the absolute abundance of each unique TCRbeta CDR3 rearrangement, sequence reads were collapsed and filtered. For each sample, productive Simpson clonality was calculated as the square root of Simpson's diversity index across productive rearrangements. TCRdb took this table from immuneACCESS and kept in-frame rearrangements with V and J called. Such tables lack part of the clones; where checked against another copy, unresolved V genes explain under half of the gap, and the rest is unexplained. The D gene and trimming were derived from the DNA, and the V and J assignments and clone size from that table. The sample profile shows about 81,000 clones; around 90% of them were found once. Roughly 4.8% of the sample comes from the top ten.

The germline V gene gives CDR1 as SGHDN and CDR2 as FVKESK. Here V drops 6 bases and J drops 0 bases, and the junction holds 14 bases not matched to any gene. The CDR3 goes from the cysteine to the phenylalanine over 18 residues. CDR3 DNA is the only sequence kept; it has 54 bases, read in frame from the first base. Whole blood was collected in K2EDTA tubes by collaborating institutions according to the institutions' own protocols. For TCRbeta analysis, collaborators shipped samples in one of three forms: frozen whole blood, isolated PBMCs, or DNA extracted from either of those sample types. For this clone: Which antigen it targets is not known. Base qualities are not at hand, and no much larger clone is one base apart.

The V and J segments used are TRBV14 and TRBJ1-5, with 7 middle bases fitting TRBD1. The sequencing input was peripheral blood. The TCR was taken from a woman over 75 with acute or convalescent COVID-19. The nucleotide sequence reads TGTGCCAGCAGTCTCCGAGGGGACAGAAAACATAGCAATCAGCCCCAGCATTTT. This is translated as CASSLRGDRKHSNQPQHF.